These T cell receptor beta chains were read from a single sample in a study of blood T cell repertoires in COVID-19. The protocol was immunoSEQ multiplex PCR, while the TCRdb copy is restricted to in-frame clones and leaves out a portion. Among hundreds of thousands of clones, 70% to 90% were seen once, and the ten largest hold approximately 2%. Sequenced: PBMCs or T cells enriched from blood (not recorded which). The receptors shown here come from a woman aged 18-29 years with acute COVID-19. Both conserved end residues are part of each CDR3. D genes are given only for firm matches. Expanded clones get a size class; other rows say once, few or many, or leave the size out.

>TRBV6-2/TRBV6-3|-|-|TRBJ1-6
TGTGCCAGCAGTTTGCAGGGTCGTCCCCTCCACTTT
CASSLQGRPLHF
>TRBV24-1|-|-|TRBJ2-3
TGTGCCACCAGTGAGGGGGCACCGGCGGGAGATTTCACAGATACGCAGTATTTT
CATSEGAPAGDFTDTQYF
>TRBV7-6|-|-|TRBJ2-1
TGTGCCAGCAGCTTAAGGCTAGCGACGGTTACATTCAATGAGCAGTTCTTC
CASSLRLATVTFNEQFF
>TRBV7-9|-|TRBD2|TRBJ2-7
TGTGCCAGCAGCTTACTAGCGGGAGAGGAGCAGTACTTC
CASSLLAGEEQYF
>TRBV5-6|-|-|TRBJ1-4
TGTGCCAGCAGCCTTGGACTTGGTGGGGAAAAACTGTTTTTT
CASSLGLGGEKLFF
>TRBV11-2|-|TRBD1|TRBJ1-4
TGTGCCAGCAGCTTAGGACAGGGGAGGGCTAATGAAAAACTGTTTTTT
CASSLGQGRANEKLFF
>TRBV10-3|-|-|TRBJ1-4
TGTGCCATCAGTGCGGGACAAGGAGATGAAAAACTGTTTTTT
CAISAGQGDEKLFF
>TRBV2|-|-|TRBJ1-2
TGTGCCAGCAGTGAATCCCCTACCTGGGGGGGTGACTATGGCTACACCTTC
CASSESPTWGGDYGYTF
>TRBV18|-|TRBD2|TRBJ2-1
TGTGCCAGCTCACCATCTGTCTCGGGAGGGCTCCCCGTATGGAACAATGAGCAGTTCTTC
CASSPSVSGGLPVWNNEQFF
>TRBV6-1|-|-|TRBJ1-5
TGTGCCAGCAGTGCCTCCAGTGGGGGCAATAGCAATCAGCCCCAGCATTTT
CASSASSGGNSNQPQHF
>TRBV18|-|-|TRBJ1-2
TGTGCCAGCTCACCACCGACCCCGGGACATTATGGCTACACCTTC
CASSPPTPGHYGYTF
>TRBV28|-|TRBD1|TRBJ1-5
TGTGCCAGCAGTTTACAGGGGGTATATAGCAATCAGCCCCAGCATTTT
CASSLQGVYSNQPQHF
>TRBV7-2|-|-|TRBJ1-1
TGTGCCAGCAGCCCGTCCAGGGCAGGTAACACTGAAGCTTTCTTT
CASSPSRAGNTEAFF
>TRBV13|many|TRBD1|TRBJ2-7
TGTGCCAGCAGCCTCAAGACAGGGGACGAAGAGCAGTACTTC
CASSLKTGDEEQYF
>TRBV7-9|-|TRBD2|TRBJ2-6
TGTGCCAGCAGCCGCGGGGGACTTGGGGCCAACGTCCTGACTTTC
CASSRGGLGANVLTF
>TRBV15|-|-|TRBJ1-4
TGTGCCACCAGCAGGGGAGGGCAGGAACGCGAAAAACTGTTTTTT
CATSRGGQEREKLFF
>TRBV25-1|-|TRBD2|TRBJ2-1
TGTGCCAGCAGTGAATACGTGGGAGGGCTTCCGTTCTTC
CASSEYVGGLPFF
>TRBV7-2|-|TRBD2|TRBJ2-1
TGTGCCAGCAGCACCGGGACTAGTTACAATGAGCAGTTCTTC
CASSTGTSYNEQFF
>TRBV5-6|-|TRBD1|TRBJ1-3
TGTGCCAGCAGCTACCGACAGGGTATATCTGGAAACACCATATATTTT
CASSYRQGISGNTIYF
>TRBV7-2|once|-|TRBJ1-1
TGTGCCAGCAGCTTAGTCTCTCTGAACACTGAAGCTTTCTTT
CASSLVSLNTEAFF
>TRBV7-2|-|TRBD1|TRBJ1-1
TGTGCCAGCAGCTTCCAACAGGGGGCTAGGACTGAAGCTTTCTTT
CASSFQQGARTEAFF
>TRBV28|-|-|TRBJ2-1
TGTGCCAGCAGTTACCGACTAGGAGCTGATGAGCAGTTCTTC
CASSYRLGADEQFF
>TRBV15|-|TRBD1|TRBJ2-7
TGTGCCACCAGCAGCTCGACAAGGGACAGGGGCAACGAGCAGTACTTC
CATSSSTRDRGNEQYF
>TRBV19|-|-|TRBJ2-7
TGTGCCAGTACCCCCCAGGGTGAAAACGAGCAGTACTTC
CASTPQGENEQYF
>TRBV28|-|TRBD1|TRBJ2-1
TGTGCCAGCAGTTTAGGGGGACAGCGCTTTTACAATGAGCAGTTCTTC
CASSLGGQRFYNEQFF
>TRBV27|once|TRBD1|TRBJ1-1
TGTGCCAGCAGTCAAGCACAGGGGGCCGTCGGCACTGAAGCTTTCTTT
CASSQAQGAVGTEAFF
>TRBV19|-|-|TRBJ2-3
TGTGCCAGTAGTATTACAGTAACGACAGATACGCAGTATTTT
CASSITVTTDTQYF
>TRBV10-1|-|-|TRBJ2-2
TGCGCCAGCAGTGGACAGCTAAACACCGGGGAGCTGTTTTTT
CASSGQLNTGELFF
>TRBV5-1|-|TRBD1|TRBJ1-4
TGCGCCAGCAGACTCGACACAGGGGAACAAGAAAAACTGTTTTTT
CASRLDTGEQEKLFF
>TRBV7-2|-|-|TRBJ1-6
TGTGCCAGCAGCTTAGATAAGACAGGTTTGAATTCACCCCTCCACTTT
CASSLDKTGLNSPLHF
>TRBV10-1|-|TRBD2|TRBJ2-3
TGCGCCAGTAGTGCAGCGGGAGGGCCATCTGATACGCAGTATTTT
CASSAAGGPSDTQYF
>TRBV6-6|-|-|TRBJ2-3
TGTGCCAGCAGACTAGATAGCACAGATACGCAGTATTTT
CASRLDSTDTQYF
>TRBV30|-|TRBD1|TRBJ1-5
TGTGCCTGGAGTAGACAGGGTCAAACTCGTCAGCCCCAGCATTTT
CAWSRQGQTRQPQHF
>TRBV10-1|-|-|TRBJ1-2
TGCGCCAGCAGTGAAGGCGGATCGTATGGCCACACCTTC
CASSEGGSYGHTF
>TRBV5-1|-|TRBD1|TRBJ2-3
TGCGCCAGCAGCTTGGGGGACAGGGAATTCCCTGATACGCAGTATTTT
CASSLGDREFPDTQYF
>TRBV6-4|-|-|TRBJ1-6
TGTGCCAGCAGTGCTCGGTTGGATTCACCCCTCCACTTT
CASSARLDSPLHF
>TRBV5-4|-|TRBD1|TRBJ2-7
TGTGCCAGCAGCCAAGGACAGGGAATAGTTGGCGAGCAGTACTTC
CASSQGQGIVGEQYF
>TRBV3-1/TRBV3-2|-|-|TRBJ1-2
TGTGCCAGCAGCCAAGATACTAACTATGGCTACACCTTC
CASSQDTNYGYTF
>TRBV19|-|TRBD2|TRBJ2-5
TGTGCCAGTAGTATAAGGACTAGGCAAGAGACCCAGTACTTC
CASSIRTRQETQYF
>TRBV29-1|few|TRBD2|TRBJ2-7
TGCAGCGTTGCACTAGCGGGGGGCTACGAGCAGTACTTC
CSVALAGGYEQYF
>TRBV19|-|-|TRBJ1-1
TGTGCCAGTAGTATTGAGGTGAACACTGAAGCTTTCTTT
CASSIEVNTEAFF
>TRBV11-2|few|TRBD2|TRBJ2-7
TGTGCCAGCAGCTTTAGCGGGACTTACTACGAGCAGTACTTC
CASSFSGTYYEQYF
>TRBV3-1/TRBV3-2|once|TRBD1|TRBJ2-2
TGTGCCAGCAGTCGGACAGGGAGTGACACCGGGGAGCTGTTTTTT
CASSRTGSDTGELFF
>TRBV3-1/TRBV3-2|-|-|TRBJ1-4
TGTGCCAGCAGCCTTGGCCCCACAACTAATGAAAAACTGTTTTTT
CASSLGPTTNEKLFF
>TRBV11-2|-|-|TRBJ1-6
TGTGCCAGCAGCCGAGCAAACAGGGAGGGCCCACCCCTCCACTTT
CASSRANREGPPLHF
>TRBV5-1|-|-|TRBJ1-1
TGCGCCAGCACGGCGGTAGGGGTGGGGAACACTGAAGCTTTCTTT
CASTAVGVGNTEAFF
>TRBV27|-|-|TRBJ2-7
TGTGCCAGCAGGAGGACTATCTTTGATGAAGAGCAGTACTTC
CASRRTIFDEEQYF
>TRBV18|-|TRBD2|TRBJ2-7
TGTGCCAGCTCACCGTCTAGCGGCTACGAGCAGTACTTC
CASSPSSGYEQYF
>TRBV28|once|-|TRBJ2-2
TGTGCCAGCAGTTTTGGGACATGGCACACCGGGGAGCTGTTTTTT
CASSFGTWHTGELFF
>TRBV14|-|-|TRBJ2-7
TGTGCCAGCAGCCAAGATGGCCGTTACGAGCAGTACTTC
CASSQDGRYEQYF
>TRBV2|few|-|TRBJ2-7
TGTGCCAGCAGACTCCGGGACATCTCCTACGAGCAGTACTTC
CASRLRDISYEQYF